Following are 26 T cell receptor beta chains from one sample sequenced in a study of human T cells and chemical hapten exposure (dated by TCRdb to about 2021). This specimen's time point label, per the study, means: patch test 2, 6 weeks after DPC sensitization. The treatment or condition label here, explained by the study, means: therapeutic diphenylcyclopropenone sensitization with weekly scalp DPC. Library generation was performed with RACE. Sequencing used a NextSeq 500. TCRdb reworked the public reads: Q25 trimming with fastp, MiXCR clone assembly, productive beta chains retained. CDR3 protein sequences are deduplicated, and each keeps its most common genes and DNA. The sample yields about 140,000 distinct CDR3 sequences; over 9.5% were counted once. Of the sample, around 1.4% is held by the ten largest clones. The sample here was whole blood, taken in connection with sensitization to the hapten diphenylcyclopropenone (DPC). The receptor source for this set is a woman in her 50s with alopecia areata. Some clones in this sample may be carry-over from other donors' samples.

This clonotype appeared a few times. This sequence joins TRBV5-4 and TRBJ2-5, with 12 bases fitting TRBD2. Germline trimming cut 1 base from V and 1 base from J; bases unmatched to any gene: 5. Germline V CDR1 and CDR2: SGHNT, YYREEE (reference sequence). The CDR3 length is 17 residues. The CDR3 region has the DNA TGTGCCAGCAGCTTGAAGCTAGCGGGAGGGCGCCAAGAGACCCAGTACTTC. Its translation is CASSLKLAGGRQETQYF.

This clonotype occurred many times. The chain couples TRBV3-1 to TRBJ1-2, with 9 bases matching TRBD1. Germline V gene sequence: CDR1 LGHDT, CDR2 YNNKEL (reference sequence). The CDR3 is made up of 14 amino acids. After removal of 2 bases from V and 4 bases from J, the junction contained 2 bases not matched to a gene. The CDR3 region has the DNA TGTGCCAGCAGCCAACCGGGACAGGGCTATGGCTACACCTTC. Translation gives CASSQPGQGYGYTF.

This clonotype occurred a few times. The chain employs TRBV4-2 and TRBJ2-5; no reliable D call. The length of the CDR3 is 12 residues. Deletions cut 0 bases from V and 7 bases from J, with 6 bases between. Germline CDR1 is LGHNA and CDR2 is YNFKEQ. CDR3 bases: TGTGCCAGCAGCCAAGAGAGGAGGACCCAGTACTTC. Its protein is CASSQERRTQYF.

This clonotype has at least ten counts. V gene TRBV11-3 combines with J gene TRBJ1-1; D remains unclear. The germline V gene has CDR1 SGHNT and CDR2 YENEEA. The CDR3 is 15 amino acids. The V end was cut by 2 bases, the J end by 0 bases, with 10 bases between. DNA of the CDR3: TGTGCCAGCAGCTTACGGCAGGTCATGAACACTGAAGCTTTCTTT. This translates into CASSLRQVMNTEAFF.

The table lists this clonotype with a few counts. This chain links TRBV29-1 with TRBJ2-7; a possible D gene is TRBD1 (6 bases). Germline CDR1 and CDR2: SQVTM and ANQGSEA. Trimming took 7 bases from V and 3 from J, leaving 13 bases between them. The CDR3 is 12 residues long. The CDR3 DNA follows: TGCAGCGCCCGGGACATTCACTACGAGCAGTACTTC. This codes for CSARDIHYEQYF.

The V and J genes are TRBV12-3 or TRBV12-4 and TRBJ2-2, with D possibly TRBD2 on 6 matching bases. Trimming removed 5 bases at V and 7 bases at J, with 14 bases between. The CDR3 contains 14 residues. The CDR3 region is CASSQRALGGELFF. CDR3 bases: TGTGCCAGCAGTCAGCGGGCGTTGGGCGGGGAGCTGTTTTTT.

V and J are TRBV19 and TRBJ1-2; no definite D call. Germline V CDR1 and CDR2: LNHDA, SQIVND (reference sequence). Trimming removed 0 bases at V and 4 bases at J, with 6 bases between. This CDR3 has 13 residues. The CDR3 reads CASSIEWGYGYTF. The CDR3 DNA is TGTGCCAGTAGTATAGAATGGGGCTATGGCTACACCTTC. The whole variable domain, remainder taken from reference TRBV19 and TRBJ1-2, is DGGITQSPKYLFRKEGQNVTLSCEQNLNHDAMYWYRQDPGQGLRLIYYSQIVNDFQKGDIAEGYSVSREKKESFPLTVTSAQKNPTAFYLCASSIEWGYGYTFGSGTRLTVV.

This clonotype was recorded at least ten times. This chain links TRBV7-2 with TRBJ1-4; TRBD1 agrees at 9 bases. The CDR3 sequence is 15 residues long. Germline assignment: CDR1 SGHTA and CDR2 FQGNSA. Trimming cost V 2 bases and J 7 bases; bases outside gene matches: 5. Written as DNA, the CDR3 is TGTGCCAGCAGCTTAACCGGGACAGGGAGTGAAAAACTGTTTTTT. Its translation is CASSLTGTGSEKLFF.

This clonotype was observed many times. J is TRBJ2-2 and V is TRBV3-1; 9 bases agree with TRBD2. Germline V gives CDR1 LGHDT, CDR2 YNNKEL (reference sequence). The J segment lost 7 bases and the V segment lost 3 bases, leaving 6 bases of the junction unmatched. The CDR3 is 15 residues long. The CDR3 protein is CASSQTSGGHGELFF. The CDR3 DNA is TGTGCCAGCAGCCAGACTAGCGGAGGGCACGGGGAGCTGTTTTTT.

The chain combines TRBV7-3 with TRBJ1-1, with unresolved D. The CDR3 is 15 residues long. The V gene's germline CDR1 is SGHTA and CDR2 FQGTGA. The germline V and J ends were trimmed by 5 bases and 2 bases, with 15 bases remaining between them. The CDR3: CASSPQGSVNTEAFF. CDR3 in DNA: TGTGCCAGCAGCCCCCAAGGCTCAGTTAACACTGAAGCTTTCTTT.

The table lists this clonotype with many counts. The chain links TRBV12-3 or TRBV12-4 to TRBJ1-1; no definite D call. This CDR3 region has 11 residues. The V end was cut by 3 bases, the J end by 4 bases, with 3 bases between. The CDR3 sequence: CASSLATEAFF. The CDR3 nucleotides are TGTGCCAGCAGTTTGGCCACTGAAGCTTTCTTT.

The chain links TRBV29-1 to TRBJ2-5; D remains ambiguous. V shed 7 bases and J shed 1 base, with 10 bases lying between them. Germline values: CDR1 SQVTM, CDR2 ANQGSEA. This CDR3 contains 12 residues. CDR3 loop: CSGATSQETQYF. For the CDR3, the DNA is TGCAGCGGCGCGACCTCCCAAGAGACCCAGTACTTC.

J is TRBJ1-5 and V is TRBV20-1; tentative D call: TRBD1 (6 bases). V lost 5 bases and J lost 4, with 24 bases in between. The germline gives CDR1 DFQATT, CDR2 SNEGSKA (reference sequence). CDR3 length equals 17 residues. CDR3 amino acids: CSASDPVGGARNQPQHF. CDR3 coding DNA: TGCAGTGCTTCAGATCCAGTAGGGGGGGCTCGGAATCAGCCCCAGCATTTT.

A remark on this clonotype: The junction differs from germline at one of its ends, possibly a read error. V is TRBV18 and J is TRBJ2-7; TRBD2 matches at 9 bases. The germline CDR1 and CDR2 sequences are KGHSH and LQKENI. This CDR3 is built from 17 residues. The CDR3 nucleotides read TGTGCCAGCTCACCAAGCAGACTAGCGGCTTCCTCCTACGAGCTGTACTTC. Protein: CASSPSRLAASSYELYF.

The gene calls are TRBV6-6 and TRBJ2-7; D remains ambiguous. V was trimmed by 8 bases and J by 3 bases, leaving 14 bases between them. The CDR3 length is 13 residues. CDR1 MNHNY and CDR2 SVGAGI come from the germline V gene (reference sequence). CDR3 in amino acids: CASESLGNYEQYF. The CDR3 DNA is TGTGCCAGCGAGTCGCTGGGGAACTACGAGCAGTACTTC.

This clonotype appeared many times. The chain couples TRBV28 to TRBJ1-6; D uncertain. Germline CDR1 is MDHEN and CDR2 is SYDVKM. The CDR3 is 12 amino acids. Trimming took 7 bases from V and 5 from J, leaving 6 bases between them. The CDR3 loop is CASKPHNSPLHF. CDR3 in DNA: TGTGCCAGCAAACCCCATAATTCACCCCTCCACTTT.

This clonotype turned up a few times. The chain links TRBV7-2 to TRBJ1-2; no definite D call. Per germline, CDR1 SGHTA and CDR2 FQGNSA. The CDR3 consists of 13 residues. V lost 5 bases and J 4 bases, leaving 11 bases between the germline ends. CDR3 amino acids: CASSPAPLYGYTF. DNA of the CDR3: TGTGCCAGCAGCCCCGCCCCTCTCTATGGCTACACCTTC. The entire variable domain, with the rest obtained from reference TRBV7-2 and TRBJ1-2, is as follows: GAGVSQSPSNKVTEKGKDVELRCDPISGHTALYWYRQSLGQGLEFLIYFQGNSAPDKSGLPSDRFSAERTGGSVSTLTIQRTQQEDSAVYLCASSPAPLYGYTFGSGTRLTVV.

The V call is TRBV6-5, the J call TRBJ1-3; maybe TRBD1 (5 bases). V was pared by 2 bases and J by 0 bases, with 8 bases between. The CDR3 runs 15 residues. Looked up from germline, CDR1 is MNHEY and CDR2 is SVGAGI. CDR3 sequence: CASSYRQPSGNTIYF. The CDR3 DNA follows: TGTGCCAGCAGTTACCGACAGCCCTCTGGAAACACCATATATTTT.

The chain carries TRBV19 and TRBJ1-4; 9 bases are a match to TRBD1. With V trimmed by 5 bases and J by 7 bases, 5 bases remained unmatched. This CDR3 is 14 amino acids long. Germline CDR1 is LNHDA and CDR2 is SQIVND (reference sequence). The CDR3 here is CASSGTGRTEKLFF. The CDR3 region has the DNA TGTGCCAGTAGTGGGACAGGGAGGACTGAAAAACTGTTTTTT.

This clonotype was recorded at least ten times. The chain combines TRBV5-1 with TRBJ1-2; D remains unclear. The CDR3 runs 14 residues. Germline V gives CDR1 SGHRS, CDR2 YFSETQ. The V and J ends lost 5 bases and 2 bases respectively, with 13 bases between them. DNA of the CDR3: TGCGCCAGCAGGTTGCCCGGGCAAAACTATGGCTACACCTTC. This encodes CASRLPGQNYGYTF.

This clonotype was seen a handful of times. The V call is TRBV29-1, the J call TRBJ2-4; a weak D match, TRBD1 (6 bases). Germline loops: CDR1 SQVTM, CDR2 ANQGSEA. CDR3 length: 16 amino acids. The V end was cut by 1 base, the J end by 7 bases, with 20 bases between. The CDR3 DNA reads as TGCAGCGTTGAAGGGTTACAGGGAGAAGGTCGGAACATTCAGTACTTC. Its protein product is CSVEGLQGEGRNIQYF.

The V and J genes are TRBV24-1 and TRBJ2-2; 8 bases fit TRBD2. The CDR3 sequence is 19 residues long. Germline CDR1 is KGHDR and CDR2 is SFDVKD. V was pared by 9 bases and J by 0 bases, with 17 bases of the junction left unmatched. The CDR3 nucleotides read TGTGCCACCGAGGACCCCGGGACTAGTAGTATTCCGAACACCGGGGAGCTGTTTTTT. Translated: CATEDPGTSSIPNTGELFF.

This clonotype was picked up a small number of times. The CDR3 protein is CASSSAQGSYEQYF. DNA of the CDR3: TGCGCCAGCAGCTCGGCGCAGGGGAGCTACGAGCAGTACTTC. The V and J genes are TRBV5-1 and TRBJ2-7; D is perhaps TRBD1 (6 bases). This CDR3 is built from 14 residues. Trimming shortened V by 3 bases and J by 3 bases, and 13 bases separated the two germline ends. Looked up from germline, CDR1 is SGHRS and CDR2 is YFSETQ.

The chain carries TRBV6-6 and TRBJ2-2, with 7 bases identical to TRBD1. The V and J ends lost 5 bases and 7 bases, in that order; junction bases with no gene match: 10. Germline V gene lookup returns CDR1 MNHNY and CDR2 SVGAGI (reference sequence). The length of the CDR3 is 15 residues. CDR3 in amino acids: CASSPGQLVSGELFF. In DNA, the CDR3 is TGTGCCAGCAGTCCGGGACAGCTCGTCAGCGGGGAGCTGTTTTTT.

This clonotype has more than one count but fewer than ten. The V and J genes are TRBV7-9 and TRBJ1-2; D is perhaps TRBD1 (6 bases). Germline CDR1 SEHNR, CDR2 FQNEAQ (reference sequence). This CDR3 region has 12 residues. V was cut by 7 bases and J by 4 bases, with 10 bases left in between. CDR3: CASTLDSYGYTF. CDR3 nucleotides: TGTGCCAGCACCCTGGACAGCTATGGCTACACCTTC.

This clonotype was counted many times. The chain has TRBV18 and TRBJ2-5; possibly TRBD2 for D (6 bases). The CDR3 has 14 amino acids. The germline CDR1 and CDR2 sequences are KGHSH and LQKENI. Between the trimmed V and J ends, which lost 2 bases and 7 bases, there was a span of 14 bases. CDR3 nucleotide sequence: TGTGCCAGCTCACCAGGACGGACTATAGGGACCCAGTACTTC. Protein: CASSPGRTIGTQYF. Supplemented by reference TRBV18 and TRBJ2-5, the full variable domain reads NAGVMQNPRHLVRRRGQEARLRCSPMKGHSHVYWYRQLPEEGLKFMVYLQKENIIDESGMPKERFSAEFPKEGPSILRIQQVVRGDSAAYFCASSPGRTIGTQYFGPGTRLLVL.